This T cell receptor beta chain was identified in a study of shared clonotypes between healthy human individuals. General study results and limits: Few donors restricted represented genetic and exposure-history diversity.

Donors had no recently reported acute infections or vaccinations and were HIV-negative. With respect to this clone: No antigen is known for it.

Researchers ran the assay at a deep level. TCRdb keeps only in-frame clones here, not all; method: immunoSEQ multiplex PCR. The table shows about 470,000 clones, with about four fifths occurring only once. This sequence originates from a woman in her thirties or forties in good health. Some clones in this sample may be carry-over from other donors' samples. Material: PBMCs.

The CDR3, as DNA: TGTGCCTGGAGTTGGAGATATGGCTACACCTTC. This sequence encodes CAWSWRYGYTF. The chain couples TRBV30 to TRBJ1-2, with D unresolved. The CDR3 contains 11 residues. CDR1 GTSNPN and CDR2 SVGIG come from the germline V gene (reference sequence). Trimming pared 2 bases from V and 5 bases from J, leaving 6 bases between.